The present TCR beta chain was sequenced within a study of graft-versus-host responses after intestinal transplantation (dated by TCRdb to about 2021). Regarding the complete study: Multivisceral, liver-intestinal, or isolated intestinal transplants were received by the recipients. Anti-thymocyte globulin induction was given to all recipients, followed by maintenance tacrolimus and steroids for two to four years. After intestinal transplantation, graft-versus-host and host-versus-graft alloreactive T cell clones were followed in the graft, circulation and bone marrow using bulk TCR-beta CDR3 sequencing. Alloreactive clones were identified by sequencing pre-transplant mixed lymphocyte reaction products and comparing these products with unstimulated pre-transplant donor and recipient T cells. The cohort enrolled some 23 intestinal transplant recipients including one retransplant, and a few patients lacking pretransplant specimens were excluded. Donor T cell macrochimerism was defined as a peak of at least 4% donor T cells among recipient peripheral blood mononuclear cells. Rather than being sequenced by the commercial service, samples from a few later patients were sequenced in-house on an Illumina MiSeq and processed with MiXCR.

The cysteine opens and the phenylalanine closes a CDR3 of 14 amino acids. Only the CDR3 region is kept as DNA, spanning 42 bases read in frame from base 1. CDR1 and CDR2 (SNHLY, FYNNEI) derive from the germline V gene. V is pruned by 6 bases and J by 2 bases, leaving 6 bases of the junction without a gene match. Per the publication, the time point label means: cells obtained before transplantation from donor or recipient. Mixed lymphocyte reactions plated 200,000 CFSE-labeled pre-transplant responders with 200,000 irradiated violet-dye-labeled stimulators and were cultured for six to seven days. Proliferating CD3+CD4+CFSE-low and CD3+CD8+CFSE-low responder cells were FACS-sorted on a BD Influx sorter after the mixed lymphocyte reaction. This clone is characterized as medium-sized (0.01 to 0.1%). There are no base qualities to consult, and no much larger clone falls within one base. The investigation overall reported the following: In the allografts of patients with donor T cell macrochimerism, GvH to HvG T cell clonal ratios were high. The relatively low number and heterogeneity of intestinal transplant patients limited the conclusions. Early after transplant, declines in HvG clones were associated with peak levels of circulating GvH clones. GvH clones were detected in recipient bone marrow, and some appeared earlier in ileal mucosa or blood, consistent with an intestinal mucosal origin.

Preparation of the library involved the immunoSEQ multiplex PCR assay. For most patients, genomic DNA was isolated with the Qiagen DNeasy Blood and Tissue Kit and shipped frozen to Adaptive Biotechnologies for TCR sequencing. High-throughput TCR-beta CDR3 sequencing of genomic DNA from most patients was performed by Adaptive Biotechnologies. As for the authors' bioinformatics: TCR sequencing data for some 19 patients were retrieved from Adaptive's ImmunoSEQ software; three other patients were processed with MiXCR and VDJtools. To correct CD4 versus CD8 sorting errors, sequences present in both subsets at a frequency ratio below 5:1 were removed. Because the origin of CDR3 nucleotide sequences shared between donor and recipient could not be assigned, those sequences were removed. To count as alloreactive, a clone needed at least 2-fold expansion over unstimulated cells and a minimum CFSE-low frequency of 0.002% (template counts) or 0.001% (read counts). Clones were considered mappable if detected in sequenced pre-transplant spleen, lymph node, or MLR CFSE-low populations of the donor or recipient. Cumulative frequency of alloreactive clones was calculated as a percentage of all sequences weighted by copy number. Imported from immuneACCESS, the table was reduced by TCRdb to in-frame sequences with V and J called. These copies leave out some clones; in studies compared against another copy, an unresolved V gene accounts for under half, and the cause of the remainder is not known. From that table come the V and J calls and clone size; the DNA was used to work out D and trimming. Recorded for this sample are 13,000 or so clones; 35% to 40% of them occurred a single time. The biggest ten clones account for more than 0.95% of the sample.

The chain joins TRBV2 to TRBJ2-7; 8 bases in between match TRBD1. The sequence came from a human patient who received an intestinal transplant. Sequenced here: alloreactive CD4+ T cells from a mixed lymphocyte reaction culture, sampled before intestinal transplant. The cell subset or site label on this specimen signifies: CFSE-low proliferating T cells sorted from approximately six-day pre-transplant mixed lymphocyte reaction (GvH or HvG direction). The nucleotide sequence reads TGTGCCAGCAGCCTGACAGGGGTGGCCTACGAGCAGTACTTC. Translated, this gives CASSLTGVAYEQYF.